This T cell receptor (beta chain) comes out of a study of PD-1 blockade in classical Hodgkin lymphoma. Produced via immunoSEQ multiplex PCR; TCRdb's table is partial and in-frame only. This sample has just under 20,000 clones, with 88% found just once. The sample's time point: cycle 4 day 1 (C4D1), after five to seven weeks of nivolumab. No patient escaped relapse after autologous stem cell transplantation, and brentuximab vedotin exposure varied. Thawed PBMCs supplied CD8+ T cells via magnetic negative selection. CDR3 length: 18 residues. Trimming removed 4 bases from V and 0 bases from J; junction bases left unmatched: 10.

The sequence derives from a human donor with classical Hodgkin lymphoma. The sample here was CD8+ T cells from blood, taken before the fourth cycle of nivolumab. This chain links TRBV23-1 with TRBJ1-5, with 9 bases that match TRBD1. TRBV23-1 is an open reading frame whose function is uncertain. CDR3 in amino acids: CASSPPGTGNYSNQPQHF. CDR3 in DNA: TGCGCCAGCAGTCCGCCCGGGACAGGGAATTATAGCAATCAGCCCCAGCATTTT.